This T cell receptor (beta chain) is from a study of PD-1 blockade in classical Hodgkin lymphoma. Sequenced by immunoSEQ multiplex PCR; TCRdb stores in-frame clones only, minus some. The sample includes more than 35,000 clones, 76% seen only once; the top ten take 15% to 20%. In germline, CDR1 is SGHTA, CDR2 FQGNSA. The CDR3 is 13 amino acids. V was clipped by 0 bases and J by 8 bases; unmatched bases: 1. Whole-study results and caveats: Patients newly diagnosed and complete responders had comparable baseline diversity.

Worth noting for this clone: Antigen unknown.

Exposure to brentuximab vedotin varied, and each patient had relapsed following autologous stem cell transplantation. The V gene is TRBV7-2, the J gene TRBJ2-1; 7 bases agree with TRBD1. The sequence was obtained from a human donor with classical Hodgkin lymphoma. Here the sequenced sample was peripheral blood mononuclear cells (PBMCs), taken before the second cycle of nivolumab. CDR3 in DNA: TGTGCCAGCAGCTTAGCGAGGGGGCATGAGCAGTTCTTC. It is translated as CASSLARGHEQFF.